One sample yielded the 27 T cell receptor beta chains listed below, sequenced in a study of beta chain features in type 1 diabetes. Investigators reverse transcribed all isolated RNA, so they sequenced expressed TCRB transcripts. Here immunoSEQ multiplex PCR was the method, and the copy in TCRdb shows in-frame clones only, minus some. The sample includes 450,000 to 600,000 clones, about 32% of them seen just once. Material: naive CD4+ T cells from blood. The receptors derive from a man between 18 and 35 years old in good health.

This clone was counted only a few times. The chain recombines TRBV6-6 with TRBJ1-5, with D unclear. V lost 5 bases and J 6 bases, leaving 11 bases between the germline ends. Germline assignment: CDR1 MNHNY and CDR2 SVGAGI (reference sequence). This CDR3 region has 13 residues. CDR3 in DNA: TGTGCCAGCAGTCTAGACGGACTTCAGCCCCAGCATTTT. Translating it yields CASSLDGLQPQHF.

V and J are TRBV28 and TRBJ1-2; D is uncertain. The CDR3 extends over 14 amino acids. In germline, CDR1 is MDHEN, CDR2 SYDVKM. The V end was cut by 5 bases, the J end by 0 bases, with 10 bases between. CDR3 DNA: TGTGCCAGCAGTCCCCGGCCCGCTAACTATGGCTACACCTTC. Amino acid sequence: CASSPRPANYGYTF.

A few counts support this clone. This chain connects TRBV29-1 to TRBJ2-3; perhaps D is TRBD1 or TRBD2 (5 bases each). Germline V lookup: CDR1 SQVTM, CDR2 ANQGSEA. The CDR3 loop spans 13 amino acids. Between the trimmed V and J ends, which lost 4 bases and 7 bases, there was a span of 15 bases. The CDR3 region is CSVVQVPGNTQYF. The CDR3, as DNA: TGCAGCGTTGTACAGGTACCCGGGAATACGCAGTATTTT.

This clone was counted between two and nine times. The genes are TRBV30 and TRBJ1-1, with no clear D. Germline CDR1 reads GTSNPN; CDR2 reads SVGIG (reference sequence). The CDR3 totals 15 residues. Trimming removed 1 base from V and 0 bases from J, with 12 bases in between. This chain's CDR3 is CAWSGDLNMNTEAFF. In DNA form, the CDR3 reads TGTGCCTGGAGTGGTGATCTAAACATGAACACTGAAGCTTTCTTT.

CDR3 protein: CATSRDRQGGGETQYF. The DNA of the CDR3 is TGTGCCACCAGCAGAGATCGCCAGGGGGGTGGTGAGACCCAGTACTTC. The rearrangement joins TRBV15 to TRBJ2-5; D may be TRBD1 (7 bases). Trimming pared 0 bases from V and 5 bases from J, leaving 16 bases between. The germline V gene encodes CDR1 LNHNV and CDR2 YYDKDF (reference sequence). This CDR3 spans 16 amino acids.

The count of this clone is one. V and J are TRBV15 and TRBJ1-5; no definite D call. V lost 3 bases and J 3 bases, leaving 12 bases between the germline ends. In germline, CDR1 is LNHNV, CDR2 YYDKDF (reference sequence). CDR3 length equals 15 residues. The CDR3 DNA is TGTGCCACCAGCAGCGAGGACGGCGTCAATCAGCCCCAGCATTTT. Amino acids: CATSSEDGVNQPQHF.

This clone was seen a few times. V gene TRBV23-1 combines with J gene TRBJ2-2, with TRBD2 as a possible D gene (6 bases). TRBV23-1 is given ORF status, its function remaining uncertain. V was trimmed by 8 bases and J by 0 bases, leaving 13 bases between them. The CDR3 spans 15 residues. CDR3 sequence (DNA): TGCGCCAGCCCCCACGGGACTGCGAACACCGGGGAGCTGTTTTTT. Amino acid sequence: CASPHGTANTGELFF.

In its sample, this clone was seen a few times. The rearrangement links TRBV7-2 to TRBJ2-4, with D perhaps TRBD1 (6 bases). This CDR3 contains 15 residues. Germline-derived CDR1 and CDR2 are SGHTA and FQGNSA. Between the trimmed V and J ends, which lost 5 bases and 6 bases, there was a span of 17 bases. This CDR3 is CASSQSRGETNIQYF. The DNA of the CDR3 is TGTGCCAGCAGCCAATCCAGGGGTGAGACAAACATTCAGTACTTC.

V is TRBV30 and J is TRBJ2-3; tentative D call: TRBD2 (5 bases). CDR1 is GTSNPN and CDR2 is SVGIG in the germline V gene (reference sequence). Trimming left V 0 bases short and J 5 bases short, with 18 bases between. This CDR3 contains 16 residues. The CDR3 reads CAWSVRPSPLGDTQYF. The CDR3 DNA reads as TGTGCCTGGAGTGTACGCCCTAGCCCCCTGGGAGATACGCAGTATTTT.

The gene calls are TRBV6-5 and TRBJ2-5; D might be TRBD1 or TRBD2, each matching 5 bases. The CDR3 consists of 14 residues. The V gene lost 4 bases and the J gene lost 7 bases, with 16 bases spanning the gap. Per germline, CDR1 MNHEY and CDR2 SVGAGI. DNA for the CDR3: TGTGCCAGCAGTTCAGGCGCGGGTAGGGGGACCCAGTACTTC. Amino acid sequence: CASSSGAGRGTQYF.

In this sample, this clone turned up a few times. The junction departs from germline at one end; a sequencing error may be responsible. J is TRBJ1-1 and V is TRBV14, with 9 bases fitting TRBD1. CDR1 and CDR2 from the germline V gene are SGHDN and FVKESK. This CDR3 is built from 16 residues. The CDR3 loop is CASSHRTGVSNSEAFF. The CDR3 coding sequence is TGTGCCAGCAGCCATCGGACAGGGGTTTCGAACAGTGAAGCTTTCTTT.

The J gene is TRBJ1-2, the V gene TRBV30; no definite D call. The CDR3 runs 13 residues. In germline, CDR1 is GTSNPN, CDR2 SVGIG (reference sequence). Trimming took 0 bases from V and 6 from J, leaving 11 bases between them. CDR3 sequence: CAWSVLRANGYTF. The CDR3 DNA is TGTGCCTGGAGTGTATTACGGGCAAATGGCTACACCTTC.

The chain has TRBV15 and TRBJ2-2; D not resolved. Germline V gene sequence: CDR1 LNHNV, CDR2 YYDKDF (reference sequence). Trimming removed 2 bases from V and 0 bases from J, with 4 bases in between. The CDR3 totals 14 residues. The CDR3 DNA follows: TGTGCCACCAGCAGAATATCGAACACCGGGGAGCTGTTTTTT. Protein product: CATSRISNTGELFF.

This chain uses TRBV4-2 with TRBJ1-5, with unresolved D. The V gene lost 0 bases and the J gene lost 5 bases, with 8 bases spanning the gap. CDR3 length equals 14 residues. From germline, CDR1 is LGHNA and CDR2 YNFKEQ. The CDR3 loop is CASSQEGPHQPQHF. The CDR3 coding sequence is TGTGCCAGCAGCCAAGAGGGCCCTCATCAGCCCCAGCATTTT.

On this clone: This specimen includes other DNA sequences encoding the same CDR3. CDR3 DNA sequence: TGCAGTGCTAGGCTGAACACTGAAGCTTTCTTT. It is translated as CSARLNTEAFF. The chain carries TRBV20-1 and TRBJ1-1, with D uncertain. The V gene's germline CDR1 is DFQATT and CDR2 SNEGSKA (reference sequence). The CDR3 covers 11 residues. The V gene lost 3 bases and the J gene lost 0 bases, with 2 bases spanning the gap.

This clone turned up a few times. CDR3 amino acids: CASSQDLRRGEQFF. The CDR3 nucleotides read TGTGCCAGCAGCCAAGATCTGAGGCGGGGTGAGCAGTTCTTC. The gene calls are TRBV14 and TRBJ2-1; tentatively, D is TRBD2 (6 bases). Trimming took 0 bases from V and 9 from J, leaving 12 bases between them. This CDR3 has 14 amino acids. Germline-derived CDR1 and CDR2 are SGHDN and FVKESK.

This chain uses TRBV6-6 with TRBJ2-5, with 7 bases identical to TRBD1. Germline CDR1 and CDR2: MNHNY and SVGAGI (reference sequence). V shed 7 bases, J shed 2 bases, and the junction held 7 bases outside the gene matches. The CDR3 spans 14 residues. The CDR3: CASTQQGWQETQYF. The CDR3 DNA is TGTGCCAGCACGCAACAGGGGTGGCAAGAGACCCAGTACTTC.

The chain has TRBV30 and TRBJ1-5; possible D gene TRBD1, 5 bases. The germline CDR1 and CDR2 sequences are GTSNPN and SVGIG (reference sequence). CDR3 length: 14 amino acids. Trimming removed 0 bases at V and 3 bases at J, with 9 bases between. CDR3 in amino acids: CAWSVQVDNQPQHF. For the CDR3, the DNA is TGTGCCTGGAGTGTACAGGTCGACAATCAGCCCCAGCATTTT.

DNA of the CDR3: TGTGCCAGCAGCTTAGCGGGGACTAGCGGGCGCAATGAGCAGTTCTTC. Translating it yields CASSLAGTSGRNEQFF. This chain uses TRBV11-3 with TRBJ2-1, with 12 bases that match TRBD2. Germline V lookup: CDR1 SGHNT, CDR2 YENEEA. Trimming cost V 1 base and J 6 bases; bases outside gene matches: 4. The CDR3 covers 16 residues.

The chain couples TRBV29-1 to TRBJ2-7; no clear D. Trimming cost V 6 bases and J 2 bases, with 11 bases left between them. Per the germline V gene, CDR1 is SQVTM and CDR2 is ANQGSEA. The CDR3 covers 12 residues. Here the CDR3 DNA reads TGCAGCGTGGCGGACGGGCCCTACGAGCAGTACTTC. It translates to CSVADGPYEQYF.

This clone was recorded once. The CDR3: CASSYRGTGLDEQYF. CDR3 coding DNA: TGTGCCAGCAGTTACCGCGGGACAGGGCTCGACGAGCAGTACTTC. V and J are TRBV6-5 and TRBJ2-7, with TRBD1 identical over 9 bases. Germline-derived CDR1 and CDR2 are MNHEY and SVGAGI. J was trimmed by 5 bases and V by 2 bases; bases with no gene match: 7. This CDR3 comprises 15 residues.

This clone was seen more than once but under ten times. The rearrangement uses TRBV15 and TRBJ1-5; D gene ambiguous. The CDR3 spans 13 residues. In germline, CDR1 is LNHNV, CDR2 YYDKDF (reference sequence). With 0 bases removed from V and 6 bases from J, the gap between germline ends came to 6 bases. In nucleotides, the CDR3 is TGTGCCACCAGCAGAGAGGTTGCTCAGCCCCAGCATTTT. Translated, it gives CATSREVAQPQHF. The variable domain in full, with the rest retrieved from reference TRBV15 and TRBJ1-5, is DAMVIQNPRYQVTQFGKPVTLSCSQTLNHNVMYWYQQKSSQAPKLLFHYYDKDFNNEADTPDNFQSRRPNTSFCFLDIRSPGLGDTAMYLCATSREVAQPQHFGDGTRLSIL.

This clone was counted between two and nine times. This chain joins TRBV7-9 and TRBJ2-1; 9 bases match TRBD2. Germline assignment: CDR1 SEHNR and CDR2 FQNEAQ (reference sequence). The J segment lost 8 bases and the V segment lost 3 bases, leaving 8 bases of the junction unmatched. The CDR3 has 15 amino acids. CDR3 amino acids: CASSLREGARDEQFF. In DNA form, the CDR3 reads TGTGCCAGCAGCTTGCGGGAGGGGGCAAGAGATGAGCAGTTCTTC.

This sequence joins TRBV4-3 and TRBJ2-3; no clear D gene. The CDR3 covers 13 residues. V was clipped by 4 bases and J by 4 bases, with 9 bases between them. Germline V gene lookup returns CDR1 LGHNA and CDR2 YSLEER. The CDR3 sequence: CASSPSGPDTQYF. The CDR3 DNA follows: TGCGCCAGCAGCCCGAGTGGCCCAGATACGCAGTATTTT.

The V gene is TRBV14, the J gene TRBJ2-1; D perhaps matches TRBD2 (6 bases). There are 16 residues in the CDR3. V dropped 4 bases and J dropped 7 bases, with 20 bases sitting between them. Germline V gene sequence: CDR1 SGHDN, CDR2 FVKESK. CDR3 nucleotides: TGTGCCAGCAGCCCCTTCTGGGGCGGGACTGGGAATGAGCAGTTCTTC. It yields the protein CASSPFWGGTGNEQFF.

A few counts support this clone. The rearrangement links TRBV7-2 to TRBJ2-3, with 7 bases identical to TRBD1. CDR1 and CDR2 from the germline V gene are SGHTA and FQGNSA. Trimming removed 0 bases from V and 0 bases from J; junction bases left unmatched: 12. The CDR3 consists of 19 residues. The CDR3 bases are TGTGCCAGCAGCTTAGCAGGGGGCATGGCGGGTGCTAGCACAGATACGCAGTATTTT. This encodes CASSLAGGMAGASTDTQYF.

The J gene is TRBJ2-7, the V gene TRBV9, with D possibly TRBD2 on 5 matching bases. In germline, CDR1 is SGDLS, CDR2 YYNGEE. The CDR3 spans 16 residues. Trimming removed 0 bases at V and 6 bases at J, with 19 bases between. CDR3 sequence: CASSVGGKTFRGEQYF. As DNA, the CDR3 is TGTGCCAGCAGCGTAGGAGGAAAAACTTTTCGGGGCGAGCAGTACTTC.